This TCR beta chain is from a study of blood T cell repertoires in COVID-19. Overall study: The United States, Italy and Spain provided the acute and convalescent COVID-19 samples. Sample material is recorded as cDNA or gDNA derived from T cells, B-cell-depleted T cells, or PBMCs.

Patients in Seattle were enrolled during active infection, then followed longitudinally. The assay was immunoSEQ multiplex PCR, and TCRdb's table has in-frame clones only and misses some. The repertoire consists of 250,000 to 400,000 clones, with around 89% occurring once and the leading ten covering 1.5% to 2%. V was clipped by 0 bases and J by 4 bases, with 6 bases between them. Germline values: CDR1 SGHDT, CDR2 YYEEEE. The CDR3 sequence is 13 residues long. The origin of this receptor is a woman aged 25 to 39 with COVID-19, enrolled during active disease. This sequence joins TRBV5-6 and TRBJ2-3; no firm D call. The sample taken for sequencing was peripheral blood. CDR3 DNA: TGTGCCAGCAGCTTGGCCGGAGCAGATACGCAGTATTTT. This encodes CASSLAGADTQYF. Based on the CDR3 plus reference TRBV5-6 and TRBJ2-3, the full variable domain is DAGVTQSPTHLIKTRGQQVTLRCSPKSGHDTVSWYQQALGQGPQFIFQYYEEEERQRGNFPDRFSGHQFPNYSSELNVNALLLGDSALYLCASSLAGADTQYFGPGTRLTVL.